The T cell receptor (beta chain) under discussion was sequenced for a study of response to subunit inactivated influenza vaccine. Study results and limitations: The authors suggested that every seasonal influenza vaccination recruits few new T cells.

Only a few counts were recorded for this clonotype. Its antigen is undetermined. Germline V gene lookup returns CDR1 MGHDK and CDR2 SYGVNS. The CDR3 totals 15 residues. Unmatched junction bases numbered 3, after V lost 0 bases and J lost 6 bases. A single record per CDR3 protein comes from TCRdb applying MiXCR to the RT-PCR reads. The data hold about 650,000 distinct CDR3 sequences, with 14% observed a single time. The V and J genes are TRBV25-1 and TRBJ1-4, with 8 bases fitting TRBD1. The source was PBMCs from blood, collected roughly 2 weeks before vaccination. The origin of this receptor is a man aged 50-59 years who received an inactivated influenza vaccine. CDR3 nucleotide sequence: TGTGCCAGCAGTGAATACAGGGGGCGTGATGAAAAACTGTTTTTT. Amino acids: CASSEYRGRDEKLFF.